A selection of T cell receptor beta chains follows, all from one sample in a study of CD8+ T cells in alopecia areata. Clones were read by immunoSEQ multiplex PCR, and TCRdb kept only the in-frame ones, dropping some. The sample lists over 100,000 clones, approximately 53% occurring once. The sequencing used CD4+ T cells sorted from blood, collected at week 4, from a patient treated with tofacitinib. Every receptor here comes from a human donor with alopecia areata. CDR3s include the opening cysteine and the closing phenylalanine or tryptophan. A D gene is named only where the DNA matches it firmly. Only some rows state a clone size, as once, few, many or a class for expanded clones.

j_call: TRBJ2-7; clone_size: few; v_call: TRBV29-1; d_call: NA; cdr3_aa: CSVDGGNEQYF; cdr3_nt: TGCAGCGTTGATGGCGGGAACGAGCAGTACTTC
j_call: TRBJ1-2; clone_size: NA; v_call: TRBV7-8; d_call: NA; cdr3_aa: CASTKDVSGYTF; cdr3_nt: TGTGCCAGCACCAAAGACGTTTCGGGCTACACCTTC
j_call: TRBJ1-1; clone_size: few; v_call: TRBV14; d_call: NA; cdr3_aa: CASHPLGTEAFF; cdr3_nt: TGTGCCAGCCACCCCTTGGGGACTGAAGCTTTCTTT
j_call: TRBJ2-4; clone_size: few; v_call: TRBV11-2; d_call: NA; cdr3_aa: CASSRDENIQYF; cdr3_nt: TGTGCCAGCAGTCGAGACGAAAACATTCAGTACTTC
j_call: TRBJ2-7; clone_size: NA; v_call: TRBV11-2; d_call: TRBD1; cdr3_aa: CASSHDRVGEQYF; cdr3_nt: TGTGCCAGCAGCCACGACAGGGTCGGCGAGCAGTACTTC
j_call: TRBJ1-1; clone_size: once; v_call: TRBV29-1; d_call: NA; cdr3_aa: CSVERTPDTEAFF; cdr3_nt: TGCAGCGTTGAACGGACACCGGACACTGAAGCTTTCTTT
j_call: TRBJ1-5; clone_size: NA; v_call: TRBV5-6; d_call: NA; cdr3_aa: CASSRIGGSHQPQHF; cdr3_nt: TGTGCCAGCAGCCGTATCGGGGGGTCCCATCAGCCCCAGCATTTT
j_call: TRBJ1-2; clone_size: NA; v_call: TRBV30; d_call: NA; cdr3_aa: CAWIVKDNYGYTF; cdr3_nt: TGTGCCTGGATTGTCAAGGATAACTATGGCTACACCTTC
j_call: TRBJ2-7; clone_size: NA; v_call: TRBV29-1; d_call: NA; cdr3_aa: CSVGLVFEQYF; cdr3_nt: TGCAGCGTTGGACTAGTATTCGAGCAGTACTTC
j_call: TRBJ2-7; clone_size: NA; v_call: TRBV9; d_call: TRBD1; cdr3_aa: CASSAGQAHSYEQYF; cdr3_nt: TGTGCCAGCAGCGCGGGACAGGCCCACTCCTACGAGCAGTACTTC
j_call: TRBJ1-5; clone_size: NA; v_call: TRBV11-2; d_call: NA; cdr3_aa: CASSLGRGKYYSNQPQHF; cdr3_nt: TGTGCCAGCAGCTTAGGCCGGGGGAAATATTATAGCAATCAGCCCCAGCATTTT
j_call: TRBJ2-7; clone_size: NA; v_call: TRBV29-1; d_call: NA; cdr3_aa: CSAGDLAYEQYF; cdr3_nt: TGCAGCGCCGGCGACTTAGCCTACGAGCAGTACTTC
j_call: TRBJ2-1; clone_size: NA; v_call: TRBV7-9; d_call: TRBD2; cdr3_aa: CASSGGTSGSWDEQFF; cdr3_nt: TGTGCCAGCAGCGGGGGGACTAGCGGGAGTTGGGATGAGCAGTTCTTC
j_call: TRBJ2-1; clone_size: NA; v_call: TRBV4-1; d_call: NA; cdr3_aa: CASSHGGFFAEQFF; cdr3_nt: TGCGCCAGCAGCCACGGAGGGTTTTTCGCTGAGCAGTTCTTC
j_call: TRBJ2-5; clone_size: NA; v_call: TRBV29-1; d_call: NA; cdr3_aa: CSVVRGETQYF; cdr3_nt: TGCAGCGTTGTAAGGGGGGAGACCCAGTACTTC
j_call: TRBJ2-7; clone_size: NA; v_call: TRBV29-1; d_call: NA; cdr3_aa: CSVTKGYEQYF; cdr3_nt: TGCAGCGTTACTAAGGGCTACGAGCAGTACTTC
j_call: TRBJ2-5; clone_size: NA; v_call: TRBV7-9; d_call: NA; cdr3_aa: CASSFEIGETQYF; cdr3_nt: TGTGCCAGCAGCTTCGAAATAGGGGAGACCCAGTACTTC
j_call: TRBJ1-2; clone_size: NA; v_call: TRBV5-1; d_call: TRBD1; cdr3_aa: CASSPGTELIYGYTF; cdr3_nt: TGCGCCAGCAGCCCCGGGACAGAATTGATCTATGGCTACACCTTC
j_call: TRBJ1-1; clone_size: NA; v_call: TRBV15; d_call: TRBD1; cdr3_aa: CATSRGQGVKTEAFF; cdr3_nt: TGTGCCACCAGCAGGGGACAGGGGGTGAAAACTGAAGCTTTCTTT
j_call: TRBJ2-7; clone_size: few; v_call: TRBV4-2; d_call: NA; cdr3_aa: CASSQGFGEQYF; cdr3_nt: TGTGCCAGCAGCCAAGGGTTCGGCGAGCAGTACTTC
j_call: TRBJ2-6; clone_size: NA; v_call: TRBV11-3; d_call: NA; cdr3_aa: CASSLGQPSGANVLTF; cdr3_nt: TGTGCCAGCAGCTTAGGACAGCCCTCTGGGGCCAACGTCCTGACTTTC
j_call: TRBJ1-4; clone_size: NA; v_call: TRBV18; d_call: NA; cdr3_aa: CASSPPSVWNEKLFF; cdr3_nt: TGTGCCAGCTCACCACCGAGCGTTTGGAATGAAAAACTGTTTTTT
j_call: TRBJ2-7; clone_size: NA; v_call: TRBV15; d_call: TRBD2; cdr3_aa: CATSSREGLGVYEQYF; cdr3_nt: TGTGCCACCAGCAGCCGTGAGGGACTAGGGGTATACGAGCAGTACTTC
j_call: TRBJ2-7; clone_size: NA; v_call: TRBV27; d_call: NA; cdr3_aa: CASRTPPGDEQYF; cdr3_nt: TGTGCCAGCAGAACTCCCCCGGGGGACGAGCAGTACTTC
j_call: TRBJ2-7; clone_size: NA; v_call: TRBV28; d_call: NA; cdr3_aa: CASSPGTSSFF; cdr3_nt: TGTGCCAGCAGCCCCGGGACCTCTTCTTTTTTC
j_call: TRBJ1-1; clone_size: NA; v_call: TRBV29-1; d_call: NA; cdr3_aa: CSVVRSIRPEAFF; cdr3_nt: TGCAGCGTTGTCCGGAGCATCCGACCTGAAGCTTTCTTT
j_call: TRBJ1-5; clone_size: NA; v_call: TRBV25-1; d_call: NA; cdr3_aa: CASSVGVGNQPQHF; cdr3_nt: TGTGCCAGCAGTGTGGGGGTGGGCAATCAGCCCCAGCATTTT
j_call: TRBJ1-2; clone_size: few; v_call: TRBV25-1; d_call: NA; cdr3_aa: CASSLDGYGYTF; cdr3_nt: TGTGCCAGCAGTTTGGACGGCTATGGCTACACCTTC
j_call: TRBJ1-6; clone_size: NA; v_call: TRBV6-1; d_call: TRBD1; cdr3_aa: CAGGQGFDSPLHF; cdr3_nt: TGTGCCGGCGGACAGGGGTTCGATTCACCCCTCCACTTT
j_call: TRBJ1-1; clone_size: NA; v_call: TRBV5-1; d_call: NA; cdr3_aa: CASSFNGAEAFF; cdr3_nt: TGCGCCAGCAGCTTTAACGGGGCTGAAGCTTTCTTT
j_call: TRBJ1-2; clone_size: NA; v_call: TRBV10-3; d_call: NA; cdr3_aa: CAIRKRTDDGYTF; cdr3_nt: TGTGCCATCAGGAAGAGGACGGATGATGGCTACACCTTC
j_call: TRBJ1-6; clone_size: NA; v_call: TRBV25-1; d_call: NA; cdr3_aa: CASSELLNSPLHF; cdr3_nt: TGTGCCAGCAGTGAGTTACTGAATTCACCCCTCCACTTT
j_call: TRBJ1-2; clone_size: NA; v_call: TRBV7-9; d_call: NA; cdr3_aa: CASSLVTGLGGYTF; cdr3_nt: TGTGCCAGCAGCTTGGTCACAGGGCTGGGGGGCTACACCTTC
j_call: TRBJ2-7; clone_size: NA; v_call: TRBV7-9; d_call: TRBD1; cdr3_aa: CASSSGTGGIRQYF; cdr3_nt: TGTGCCAGCAGCTCCGGGACAGGGGGCATCAGGCAGTACTTC
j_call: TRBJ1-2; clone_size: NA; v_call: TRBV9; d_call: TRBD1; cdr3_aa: CASSGGQGLYGYTF; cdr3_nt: TGTGCCAGCAGCGGGGGACAGGGCCTCTATGGCTACACCTTC
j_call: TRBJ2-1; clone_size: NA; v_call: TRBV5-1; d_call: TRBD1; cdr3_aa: CASSLAGTGGNEQFF; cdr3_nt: TGCGCCAGCAGCTTGGCCGGGACAGGGGGAAATGAGCAGTTCTTC
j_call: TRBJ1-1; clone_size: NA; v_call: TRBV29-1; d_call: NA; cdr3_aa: CSVARVPEAFF; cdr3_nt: TGCAGCGTTGCCAGGGTTCCTGAAGCTTTCTTT
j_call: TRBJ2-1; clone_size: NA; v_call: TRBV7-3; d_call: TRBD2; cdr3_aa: CASSLTPLAGGLDEQFF; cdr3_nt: TGTGCCAGCAGCTTAACCCCGCTAGCGGGGGGGCTGGATGAGCAGTTCTTC
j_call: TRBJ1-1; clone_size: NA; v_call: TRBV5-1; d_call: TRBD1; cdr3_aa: CASSGGTARGTEAFF; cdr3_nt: TGCGCCAGCAGCGGGGGGACAGCCCGAGGCACTGAAGCTTTCTTT
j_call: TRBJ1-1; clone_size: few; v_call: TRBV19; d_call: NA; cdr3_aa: CASSIHGWTEAFF; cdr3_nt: TGTGCCAGTAGTATACACGGTTGGACTGAAGCTTTCTTT
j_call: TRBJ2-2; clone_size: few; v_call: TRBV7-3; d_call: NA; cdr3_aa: CASSFFFGGELFF; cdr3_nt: TGTGCCAGCAGCTTCTTCTTTGGCGGGGAGCTGTTTTTT
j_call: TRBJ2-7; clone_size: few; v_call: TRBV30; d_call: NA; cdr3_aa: CAWSALGGSEQYF; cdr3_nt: TGTGCCTGGAGTGCGCTCGGGGGCAGCGAGCAGTACTTC
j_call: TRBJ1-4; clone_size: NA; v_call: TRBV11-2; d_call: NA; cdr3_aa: CASSPPRGANEKLFF; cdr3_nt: TGTGCCAGCAGCCCCCCCCGGGGGGCGAATGAAAAACTGTTTTTT
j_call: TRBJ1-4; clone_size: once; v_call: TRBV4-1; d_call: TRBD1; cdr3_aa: CASSQGQAIEKLFF; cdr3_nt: TGCGCCAGCAGCCAGGGACAGGCAATCGAAAAACTGTTTTTT
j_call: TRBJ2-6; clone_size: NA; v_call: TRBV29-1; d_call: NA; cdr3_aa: CSAAGRGPDSGANVLTF; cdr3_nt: TGCAGCGCTGCGGGGCGGGGTCCGGACTCTGGGGCCAACGTCCTGACTTTC
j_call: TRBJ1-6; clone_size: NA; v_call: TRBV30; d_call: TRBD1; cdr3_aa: CAWSNDRGYGNSPLHF; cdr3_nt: TGTGCCTGGAGTAACGACAGGGGGTATGGTAATTCACCCCTCCACTTT
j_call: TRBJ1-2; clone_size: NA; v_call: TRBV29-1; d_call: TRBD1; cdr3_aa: CMGTGEGYGYTF; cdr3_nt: TGCATGGGGACAGGGGAAGGCTATGGCTACACCTTC
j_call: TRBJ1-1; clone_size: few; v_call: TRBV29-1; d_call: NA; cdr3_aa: CSDPSGTLNTEAFF; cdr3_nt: TGCAGCGATCCCTCCGGGACACTGAACACTGAAGCTTTCTTT
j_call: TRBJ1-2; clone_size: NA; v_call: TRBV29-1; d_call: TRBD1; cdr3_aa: CSVVGAVTGINYGYTF; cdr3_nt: TGCAGCGTTGTGGGTGCCGTGACAGGGATTAACTATGGCTACACCTTC
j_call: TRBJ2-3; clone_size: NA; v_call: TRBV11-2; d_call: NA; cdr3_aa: CASSLGIPSSTDTQYF; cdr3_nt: TGTGCCAGCAGCTTGGGGATCCCCTCAAGTACAGATACGCAGTATTTT
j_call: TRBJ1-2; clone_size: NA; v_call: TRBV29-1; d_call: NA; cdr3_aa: CSVDGLAGLGYTF; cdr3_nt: TGCAGCGTTGACGGTTTGGCGGGACTTGGCTACACCTTC
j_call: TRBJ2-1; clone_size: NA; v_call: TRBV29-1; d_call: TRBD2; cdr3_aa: CSVSPTSGGRHEQFF; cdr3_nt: TGCAGCGTGTCCCCGACTAGCGGGGGGCGCCATGAGCAGTTCTTC
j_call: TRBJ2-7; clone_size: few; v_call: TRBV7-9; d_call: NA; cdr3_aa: CASSLASGSYEQYF; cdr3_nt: TGTGCCAGCAGCTTAGCTAGCGGCTCCTACGAGCAGTACTTC